Given below is one T cell receptor beta chain in context. No antigen is known for it. The data were taken from a study of PD-1 blockade in classical Hodgkin lymphoma. Produced via immunoSEQ multiplex PCR; TCRdb's table is partial and in-frame only. Of about 14,000 clones in the sample, about 82% were seen once. The CDR3 covers 15 residues. Germline lookup yields CDR1 MDHEN and CDR2 SYDVKM. The ends were cut back, 6 bases at V and 0 bases at J, with 9 bases in the middle. Study-level results: There remain no defined causes for the repertoire differences, which possibly reflect disease activity or prior therapy. Those starting nivolumab under 1 year post-ASCT were excluded. In newly diagnosed patients, baseline TCR diversity was reportedly below that of healthy donors.

There was relapse after autologous stem cell transplantation in every patient, and there was variation in brentuximab vedotin exposure. The chain employs TRBV28 and TRBJ1-6; D might be TRBD1 (6 bases). This receptor was identified in a human donor with classical Hodgkin lymphoma. Specimen: peripheral blood mononuclear cells (PBMCs), collected at baseline. The CDR3 bases are TGTGCCAGCAGGGACAGAAGCTCCTATAATTCACCCCTCCACTTT. Its translation is CASRDRSSYNSPLHF.